This note documents a single T cell receptor beta chain sequence. Sequencing was performed with immunoSEQ multiplex PCR; in TCRdb, only in-frame clones are kept and a portion is missing. Here the sample spans approximately 140,000 clones, around 82% being singletons. CDR1 is SGHVS, CDR2 FQNEAQ, per germline. Trimming stripped 3 bases from V and 3 bases from J, with 16 bases between. This CDR3 region has 16 residues. The data derive from a study of blood T cell repertoires in COVID-19. This chain connects TRBV7-8 to TRBJ2-3, with a possible D match to TRBD2 (7 bases). The sequenced sample consisted of peripheral blood. This TCR came from a man aged 55-75 years with active or convalescent COVID-19. The CDR3 DNA reads TGTGCCAGCAGCTTGCGCATGGGGGGGCGGACAGATACGCAGTATTTT. It codes for CASSLRMGGRTDTQYF.